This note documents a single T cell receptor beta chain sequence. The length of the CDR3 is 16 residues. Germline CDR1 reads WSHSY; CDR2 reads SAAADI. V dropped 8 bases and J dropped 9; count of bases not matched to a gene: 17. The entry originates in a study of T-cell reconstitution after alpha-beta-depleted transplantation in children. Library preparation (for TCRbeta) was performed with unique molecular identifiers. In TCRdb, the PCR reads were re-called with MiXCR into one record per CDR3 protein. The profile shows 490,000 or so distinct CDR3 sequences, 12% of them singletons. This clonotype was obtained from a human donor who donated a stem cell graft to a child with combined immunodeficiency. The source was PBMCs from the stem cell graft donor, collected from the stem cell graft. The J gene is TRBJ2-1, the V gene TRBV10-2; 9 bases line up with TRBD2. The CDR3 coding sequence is TGCGCCAGCTCCGCCGGGCGGGAGGGCCGTTTCGGTGAGCAGTTCTTC. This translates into CASSAGREGRFGEQFF.